This T cell receptor (beta chain) was profiled in a study of shared clonotypes between healthy human individuals. As for the study in general: Serving as donors were a couple of women and a few men, whose ages spanned 18 to 49.

Broader study findings: Relative to clonotypes present in all four donors, those not shared had lower generation probabilities.

All participating donors were Caucasian adults from Nashville, Tennessee. V shed 3 bases and J shed 9 bases, with 15 bases lying between them. Per the germline V gene, CDR1 is KGHSH and CDR2 is LQKENI. The CDR3 loop spans 14 amino acids. As concerns this clone: Its antigen is not identified.

The authors split each subset's genomic DNA evenly across several immunoSEQ plates. Repertoires were generated with immunoSEQ multiplex PCR, while TCRdb's copy carries only in-frame clones and drops some. The sample has about 2.5 million clones, approximately 90% seen once. The receptor was isolated from a man between 18 and 29 years old in good health. Some clones in this sample may be carry-over from other donors' samples. This chain connects TRBV18 to TRBJ2-1, with D uncertain. Sequenced input: naive CD4+ T cells from PBMCs. As to subset: CD45RA+ positively selected. The CDR3 loop reads CASSPCHPFCEQFF. The DNA of the CDR3 is TGTGCCAGCTCACCCTGCCATCCGTTTTGTGAGCAGTTCTTC.